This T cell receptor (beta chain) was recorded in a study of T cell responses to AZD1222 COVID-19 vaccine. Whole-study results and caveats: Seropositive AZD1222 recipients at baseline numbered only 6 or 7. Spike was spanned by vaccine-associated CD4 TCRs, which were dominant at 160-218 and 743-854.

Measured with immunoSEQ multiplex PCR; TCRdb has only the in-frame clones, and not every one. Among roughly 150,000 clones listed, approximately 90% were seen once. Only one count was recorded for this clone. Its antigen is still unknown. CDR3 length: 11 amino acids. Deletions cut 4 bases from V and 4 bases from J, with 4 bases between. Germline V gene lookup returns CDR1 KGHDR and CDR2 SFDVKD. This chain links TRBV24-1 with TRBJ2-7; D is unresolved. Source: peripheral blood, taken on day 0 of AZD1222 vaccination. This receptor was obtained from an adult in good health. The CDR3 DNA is TGTGCCACCAGTGAGGGGTACGAGCAGTACTTC. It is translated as CATSEGYEQYF.